The 2 T cell receptor beta chains presented below share a single source sample, sequenced in a study of cytomegalovirus exposure and HLA in healthy donors. Some clones are missing from TCRdb's copy, which holds only in-frame ones; the method was immunoSEQ multiplex PCR. The profile covers around 120,000 clones, with about 83% appearing a single time and nearly 5% taken by the ten largest. Sequenced material: PBMCs. These receptors all come from a man aged 18 to 29 in good health and CMV-seronegative.

This chain joins TRBV6-5 and TRBJ2-7, with TRBD2 as a possible D gene (6 bases). The CDR3 consists of 11 residues. The V gene's germline CDR1 is MNHEY and CDR2 SVGAGI. The V end lost 7 bases, the J end lost 6 bases, and 10 bases lay between the germline ends. The CDR3 loop is CASKEGLEQYF. For the CDR3, the DNA is TGTGCCAGCAAGGAGGGGCTCGAGCAGTACTTC.

The chain links TRBV7-9 to TRBJ1-1; D call uncertain. V was trimmed by 2 bases and J by 8 bases, leaving 9 bases between them. Germline CDR1 reads SEHNR; CDR2 reads FQNEAQ (reference sequence). The CDR3 has 12 residues. The CDR3, as DNA: TGTGCCAGCAGCTTAATAGGAGAGGAAGCTTTCTTT. Translated, it gives CASSLIGEEAFF.